Below, one T cell receptor beta chain is given with its context. Its specific antigen is unknown. Possible read error: a much larger clone is one base away. The record originates from a study of blood T cells in healthy people across ages (dated by TCRdb to about 2015). In the study overall: In model experiments, template switching captured roughly one uniquely barcoded TCR beta cDNA molecule for every two T cells. Age-related changes in TCR beta repertoire diversity were measured in the study by deep sequencing normalized with unique cDNA molecular identifiers. The donors were divided into four age groups: young (average around 15 years), middle-aged (approximately 42), aged (about 62) and long-lived (about 90). Donors of different ages were randomly distributed across sequencing lanes to avoid experimental bias. Two additional independent replicas of 1 million unique cDNA reads from the same blood draw were analyzed for two donors (one aged 18 to 29 and one aged 80 or older). Findings and caveats that apply to the study as a whole: Compared with the aged group, more naive CD4+ T cells, fewer expanded clones and increased TCR diversity were shown by the long-lived group, suggesting age selection. Observed TCR beta diversity correlated strongly with the percentage of naive T cells measured by flow cytometry. Donor CMV infection status was unknown, potentially confounding age-related changes in expanded clonotypes. As age increased, observed TCR beta diversity per million T cells dropped in a roughly linear way, and a significant reduction was already evident by age 40. Estimates of total diversity based on one million sequenced T cells were considered lower bounds and underestimates. Since profiling was done on bulk unsorted PBMCs, naive and antigen-experienced compartments could not be conclusively compared.

The germline V gene encodes CDR1 LGHDT and CDR2 YNNKEL (reference sequence). From the cysteine up to the phenylalanine, the CDR3 has a length of 14 residues. Left in the record is the CDR3 DNA by itself, 42 bases read in frame from the first base. The roughly 37 donors, aged about 6 to 95 years, were systemically healthy Caucasian individuals from Russia. Ten milliliters of peripheral blood were drawn from each donor into EDTA-treated Vacutainer tubes. Ficoll-Paque density-gradient centrifugation was used to isolate PBMCs, with at least 6.5 million per sample. Trizol reagent was used to extract total RNA from PBMCs, with at least 5.5 micrograms per sample. The percentages of naive CD45RAhigh/CD27high T cells were determined by flow cytometry on a PBMC aliquot from every donor. The library was made by 5' RACE. For sequencing, an Illumina HiSeq 2500 was employed. A second roughly 6 to 12 cycle PCR used a sample-barcoded 5' primer and a J-beta primer mix. A template-switch 5' adaptor carrying 12 random nucleotides introduced a unique molecular identifier onto each TCR beta cDNA molecule. Each sample yielded at least 3 million CDR3-containing paired-end reads. First-strand cDNA was synthesized from all RNA with the Mint cDNA synthesis kit, primed by a TRBC-specific oligonucleotide. Following uracil-DNA glycosylase treatment, a first 18-cycle PCR with universal primers M1SS and BC2_uni_R was performed on all cDNA. In the original analysis: Normalization of each sample was performed by random selection of 1 million high-quality reads, each carrying a distinct molecular identifier. Reads sharing molecular identifiers were discarded rather than binned into consensus sequences. MiTCR, with a Q25 quality threshold and the strictest error-elimination algorithm, was used for CDR3 identification, clonotype clustering and error correction. A nonparametric unseen species model using Euler transformation provided a lower-bound estimate of total TCR beta diversity. TCRdb reanalyzed the raw reads on its own, using fastp at Q25 for trimming and MiXCR for clone calling, and kept in-frame beta chains. Each entry is one CDR3 protein sequence, shown with its most common DNA and genes. These V and J calls originate from TCRdb's pipeline instead of the authors' own analysis. The sample includes hundreds of thousands of distinct CDR3 sequences, with around 20% observed a single time. Clones ranked in the top ten supply roughly 3.6% of the sample.

The rearrangement combines TRBV3-1 with TRBJ2-2; 7 bases in the junction line up with TRBD2. The source material was blood. This TCR derives from a man aged 65-85 years in good health. The DNA is as follows: TGTGCCGGCAGCCAAGGCGGGAGCACCGGGGAGCTGTTTTTT. The resulting protein is CAGSQGGSTGELFF.